The present T cell receptor (beta chain) was sequenced within a study of T cell repertoires in cytomegalovirus infection. About the study: Public TCR beta signature analysis indicated the presence of both CMV infection and matching HLA type. Regarding the study as a whole: Dominant in the ex vivo response were TCR beta clonotypes restricted by HLA-C and specific for CMV. Individuals carrying CMV plus the relevant HLA were identified by cumulative frequency of public TCR beta families.

This clonotype was seen ten or more times. Its antigen is undetermined. TCRdb used MiXCR to reprocess the reads, holding one entry per CDR3 protein. The sample holds 150,000 to 200,000 distinct CDR3 sequences, around 14% seen once. V was cut by 5 bases and J by 1 base, with 17 bases left in between. Per germline, CDR1 SGHTA and CDR2 FQGNSA. The CDR3 covers 16 residues. Material: PBMCs. The genes are TRBV7-2 and TRBJ1-1; a weak D match, TRBD1 (5 bases). This sequence originates from a human donor in good health (CMV status not recorded). Some clones in this sample may be carry-over from other donors' samples. The CDR3 loop is CASSRSRDPPNTEAFF. The DNA of the CDR3 is TGTGCCAGCAGCCGATCCCGGGACCCTCCGAACACTGAAGCTTTCTTT.